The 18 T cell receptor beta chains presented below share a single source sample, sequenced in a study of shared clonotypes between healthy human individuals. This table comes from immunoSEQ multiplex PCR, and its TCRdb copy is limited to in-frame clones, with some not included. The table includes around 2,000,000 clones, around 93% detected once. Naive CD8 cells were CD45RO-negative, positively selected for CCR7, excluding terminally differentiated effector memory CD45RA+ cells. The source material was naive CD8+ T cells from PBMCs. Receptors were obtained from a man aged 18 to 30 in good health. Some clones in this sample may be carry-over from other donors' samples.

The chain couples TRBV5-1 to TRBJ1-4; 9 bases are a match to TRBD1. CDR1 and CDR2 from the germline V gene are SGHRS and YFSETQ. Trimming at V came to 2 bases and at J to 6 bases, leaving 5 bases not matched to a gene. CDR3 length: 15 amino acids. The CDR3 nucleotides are TGCGCCAGCAGCTTCCGGGACAGGGTTCATGAAAAACTGTTTTTT. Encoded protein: CASSFRDRVHEKLFF.

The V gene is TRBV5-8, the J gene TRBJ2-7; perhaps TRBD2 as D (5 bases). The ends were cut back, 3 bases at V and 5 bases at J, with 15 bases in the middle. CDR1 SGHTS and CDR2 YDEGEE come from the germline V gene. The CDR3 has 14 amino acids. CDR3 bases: TGTGCCAGCAGCTGGGTGGCGGGCGTCGACGAGCAGTACTTC. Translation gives CASSWVAGVDEQYF.

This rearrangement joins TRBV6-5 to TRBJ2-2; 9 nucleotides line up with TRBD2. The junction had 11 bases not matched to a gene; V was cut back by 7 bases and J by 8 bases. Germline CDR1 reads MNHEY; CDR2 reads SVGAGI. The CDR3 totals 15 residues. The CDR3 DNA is TGTGCCAGCAAGGGGGGACTAGCTCTAGCTGGGGAGCTGTTTTTT. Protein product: CASKGGLALAGELFF.

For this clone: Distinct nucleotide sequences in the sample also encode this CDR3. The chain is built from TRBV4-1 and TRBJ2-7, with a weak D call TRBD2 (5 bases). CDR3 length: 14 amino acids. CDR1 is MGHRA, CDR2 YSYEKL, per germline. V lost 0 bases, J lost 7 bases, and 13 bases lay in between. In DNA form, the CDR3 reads TGCGCCAGCAGCCAAGAGCGGCGAGGGAATGAGCAGTACTTC. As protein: CASSQERRGNEQYF.

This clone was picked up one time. CDR3 protein: CASGDYEQYF. CDR3 bases: TGCGCCAGCGGGGACTACGAGCAGTACTTC. The gene calls are TRBV10-2 and TRBJ2-7, with no clear D. Trimming took off 8 bases at V and 3 bases at J, with 5 bases between the two ends. Per the germline V gene, CDR1 is WSHSY and CDR2 is SAAADI. The CDR3 length is 10 residues.

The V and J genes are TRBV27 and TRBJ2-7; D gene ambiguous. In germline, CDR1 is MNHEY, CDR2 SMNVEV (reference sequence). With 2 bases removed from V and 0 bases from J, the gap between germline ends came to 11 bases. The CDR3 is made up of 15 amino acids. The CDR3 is CASSLATSLSYEQYF. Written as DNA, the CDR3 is TGTGCCAGCAGTTTAGCGACTTCGCTCTCCTACGAGCAGTACTTC.

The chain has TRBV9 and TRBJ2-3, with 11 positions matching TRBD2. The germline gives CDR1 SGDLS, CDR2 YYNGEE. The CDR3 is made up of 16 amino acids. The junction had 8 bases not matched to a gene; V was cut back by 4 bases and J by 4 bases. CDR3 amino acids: CASSNGLAGGPDTQYF. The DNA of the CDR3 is TGTGCCAGCAGCAATGGACTAGCGGGCGGGCCAGATACGCAGTATTTT.

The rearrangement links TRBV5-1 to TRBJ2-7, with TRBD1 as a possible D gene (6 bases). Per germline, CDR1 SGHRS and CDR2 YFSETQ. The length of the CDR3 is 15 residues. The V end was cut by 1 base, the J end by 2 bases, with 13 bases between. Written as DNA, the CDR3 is TGCGCCAGCAGCTTGTGGGTTCCAGGGGCCTACGAGCAGTACTTC. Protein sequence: CASSLWVPGAYEQYF.

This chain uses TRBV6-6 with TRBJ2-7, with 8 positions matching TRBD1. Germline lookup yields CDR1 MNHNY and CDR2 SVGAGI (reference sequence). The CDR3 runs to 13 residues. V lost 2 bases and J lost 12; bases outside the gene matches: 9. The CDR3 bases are TGTGCCAGCAGTTACCAAGCCACAGGGGGACCGTACTTC. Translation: CASSYQATGGPYF.

CDR3 sequence: CATSISREREQFF. CDR3 sequence (DNA): TGTGCCACCAGCATTTCTCGGGAGCGAGAGCAGTTCTTC. The J gene is TRBJ2-1, the V gene TRBV15; D might be TRBD2 (6 bases). Germline V CDR1 and CDR2: LNHNV, YYDKDF (reference sequence). V was shortened by 4 bases and J by 10 bases, with 14 bases between the two germline ends. The CDR3 totals 13 residues.

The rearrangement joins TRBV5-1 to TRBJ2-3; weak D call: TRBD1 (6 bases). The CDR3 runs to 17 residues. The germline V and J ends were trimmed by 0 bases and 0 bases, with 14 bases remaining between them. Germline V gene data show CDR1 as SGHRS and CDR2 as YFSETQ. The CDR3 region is CASSLAMQGPSTDTQYF. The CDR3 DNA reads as TGCGCCAGCAGCTTGGCAATGCAGGGGCCTAGCACAGATACGCAGTATTTT.

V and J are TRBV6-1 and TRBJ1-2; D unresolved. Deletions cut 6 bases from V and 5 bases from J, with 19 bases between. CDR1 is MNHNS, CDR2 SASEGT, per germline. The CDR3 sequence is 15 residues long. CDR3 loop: CASRDERTGTYGYTF. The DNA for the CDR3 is TGTGCCAGCAGGGACGAACGGACGGGAACTTATGGCTACACCTTC.

CDR3 nucleotide sequence: TGTGCCAGCAGCCCCCGACAGACTATGAACACTGAAGCTTTCTTT. Translation: CASSPRQTMNTEAFF. This chain connects TRBV9 to TRBJ1-1; a possible D gene is TRBD1 (5 bases). Germline V CDR1 and CDR2: SGDLS, YYNGEE. Trimming shortened V by 4 bases and J by 0 bases, and 13 bases separated the two germline ends. This CDR3 contains 15 residues.

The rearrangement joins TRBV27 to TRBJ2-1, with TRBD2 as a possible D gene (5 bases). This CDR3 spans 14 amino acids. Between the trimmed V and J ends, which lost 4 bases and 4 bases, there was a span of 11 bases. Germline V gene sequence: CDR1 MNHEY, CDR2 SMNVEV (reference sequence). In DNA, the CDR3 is TGTGCCAGCAGTTCTGAATCGGGGTACAATGAGCAGTTCTTC. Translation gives CASSSESGYNEQFF.

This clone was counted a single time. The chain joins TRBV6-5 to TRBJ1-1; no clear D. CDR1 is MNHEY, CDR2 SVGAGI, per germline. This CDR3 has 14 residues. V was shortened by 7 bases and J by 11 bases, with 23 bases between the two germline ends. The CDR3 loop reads CASISYGPSKEAFF. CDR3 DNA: TGTGCCAGCATCTCTTACGGTCCCTCCAAAGAGGCTTTCTTT.

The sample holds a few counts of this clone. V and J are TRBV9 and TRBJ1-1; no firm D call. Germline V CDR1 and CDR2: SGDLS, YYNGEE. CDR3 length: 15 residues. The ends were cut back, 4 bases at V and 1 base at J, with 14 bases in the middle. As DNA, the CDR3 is TGTGCCAGCAGCCCCTCCGGCGGCACGAACACTGAAGCTTTCTTT. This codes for CASSPSGGTNTEAFF.

This CDR3 reads CASRPGLLWNEQFF. The CDR3 nucleotides are TGTGCCAGCAGACCGGGACTCCTTTGGAATGAGCAGTTCTTC. The chain uses TRBV28 and TRBJ2-1; possible D gene TRBD2, 6 bases. The germline V and J ends were trimmed by 6 bases and 7 bases, with 16 bases remaining between them. CDR3 size: 14 residues. CDR1 is MDHEN and CDR2 is SYDVKM in the germline V gene.

The CDR3 sequence: CASSRVQDEQYF. In nucleotides, the CDR3 is TGTGCCAGCAGCCGCGTGCAGGACGAGCAGTACTTC. The chain couples TRBV13 to TRBJ2-7; no reliable D call. Germline assignment: CDR1 PRHDT and CDR2 FYEKMQ (reference sequence). The CDR3 extends over 12 amino acids. The ends were cut back, 5 bases at V and 5 bases at J, with 10 bases in the middle. Filled out from reference TRBV13 and TRBJ2-7, the complete variable domain reads AAGVIQSPRHLIKEKRETATLKCYPIPRHDTVYWYQQGPGQDPQFLISFYEKMQSDKGSIPDRFSAQQFSDYHSELNMSSLELGDSALYFCASSRVQDEQYFGPGTRLTVT.